A selection of T cell receptor beta chains follows, all from one sample in a study of beta chain features in type 1 diabetes. Some clones are missing from TCRdb's copy, which holds only in-frame ones; the method was immunoSEQ multiplex PCR. The data contain 310,000 or so clones, approximately 16% of them singletons. The sequenced sample consisted of naive CD4+ T cells from blood. These receptors came from a man between 18 and 29 years old with type 1 diabetes. Both conserved end residues are part of each CDR3. The D gene is left open where the match is weak. A row's size may be missing; if present it is once, few, many or a size class.

v_gene	j_gene	d_gene	abundance	CDR3aa	CDR3nt
TRBV6-5	TRBJ2-7	TRBD1	few	CASTNRGPNYEQYF	TGTGCCAGCACTAACAGGGGGCCGAACTACGAGCAGTACTTC
TRBV7-8	TRBJ2-3	TRBD1	-	CASSLTRTGNGTDTQYF	TGTGCCAGCAGCTTAACCCGGACAGGGAATGGCACAGATACGCAGTATTTT
TRBV28	TRBJ2-1	TRBD1	-	CASSSLHPRILGGGQGSNEQFF	TGTGCCAGCAGTTCCCTCCATCCCCGCATTCTGGGGGGGGGACAGGGCAGCAATGAGCAGTTCTTC
TRBV7-9	TRBJ1-5	TRBD1	-	CASSSTGTGVKPQHF	TGTGCCAGCAGCTCGACCGGGACAGGGGTTAAGCCCCAGCATTTT
TRBV4-1	TRBJ2-1	TRBD2	-	CASSQPRLAGGMNEQFF	TGCGCCAGCAGCCAACCCAGACTAGCGGGAGGGATGAATGAGCAGTTCTTC
TRBV5-1	TRBJ1-2	-	-	CASSLDRDRLTF	TGCGCCAGCAGCTTGGACAGGGACCGTCTCACCTTC
TRBV28	TRBJ1-5	-	-	CASSLLGDPNQPQHF	TGTGCCAGCAGTTTATTAGGGGATCCGAATCAGCCCCAGCATTTT
TRBV9	TRBJ2-2	-	few	CASSLGGGTGELFF	TGTGCCAGCAGCTTGGGTGGAGGGACCGGGGAGCTGTTTTTT
TRBV25-1	TRBJ1-2	-	-	CASSEPGREKGGYTF	TGTGCCAGCTCCGAACCGGGACGGGAGAAGGGTGGCTACACCTTC
TRBV30	TRBJ2-1	TRBD1	-	CASKLDREQFF	TGTGCCTCCAAACTGGACAGGGAGCAGTTCTTC
TRBV5-1	TRBJ1-1	-	-	CASSLTDRSMNTEAFF	TGCGCCAGCAGCTTGACGGACAGATCCATGAACACTGAAGCTTTCTTT
TRBV5-1	TRBJ2-7	TRBD1	-	CASSSTGGLAYEQYF	TGCGCCAGCAGCTCGACAGGGGGCTTGGCCTACGAGCAGTACTTC
TRBV5-6	TRBJ1-3	-	-	CASTHAGNTIYF	TGTGCCAGCACCCATGCGGGAAACACCATATATTTT
TRBV25-1	TRBJ1-4	TRBD1	few	CASSGDSRLFF	TGTGCCAGCAGTGGGGACAGTAGGCTGTTTTTT
TRBV27	TRBJ2-7	TRBD1	-	CASSPEKIRDRRPYEQYF	TGTGCCAGCAGCCCTGAGAAAATCCGGGACAGGAGGCCCTACGAGCAGTACTTC
TRBV18	TRBJ2-4	-	few	CASSPGPQLAKNIQYF	TGTGCCAGCTCACCAGGGCCCCAACTAGCCAAAAACATTCAGTACTTC